This TCR beta chain was retrieved from a study of shared T cell receptors in the human thymus (dated by TCRdb to about 2021). Turning to the overall study: The study investigated the way shared, self-reactive T-cell receptor alpha chains are produced in the human thymus.

Library generation was performed with the immunoSEQ multiplex PCR assay. TCRdb carries this immuneACCESS record with in-frame sequences only. Its versions omit some clonotypes, under half of them owing to an unresolved V gene in the studies checked, with the rest unexplained. Present in this sample are some 720,000 clones, roughly 90% of which were seen just once. The ten largest clonotypes hold 0.0095% to 0.011% of the sample. This clone was observed a single time. What antigen it recognizes has not been identified. No much larger clonotype is one base removed from it; base qualities were not supplied. From a lookup of the germline V gene (reference sequence), CDR1 and CDR2 are MNHEY and SMNVEV. V loses 5 bases at its end and J loses 3 bases; junction bases beyond the gene matches: 6. Taken from cysteine to phenylalanine, the CDR3 has 15 residues. The entry retains the CDR3 DNA only, 45 bases that are in frame from base 1.

This same sample was also part of a study on human thymus T cells. Reported in the second study: Donors were immunologically healthy infants undergoing open corrective cardiac surgery for congenital heart defects in Finland. Thymus tissue was collected as surgical resects that were removed during corrective cardiac surgery. V and J gene segment usage appeared biased in both thymic and peripheral blood repertoires. The related research reported highly overlapping thymic TCR repertoires among unrelated individuals. The study used roughly 8 infant thymus samples plus four related peripheral blood samples to characterize TCR alpha and beta repertoires. Donor ages ranged from about 7 to 244 days, and the cohort comprised about six male and a couple of female infants. Thymocytes were mechanically released from the tissue and were stored as pellets of 10-30 million cells at -70 degrees C. A QIAsymphony instrument was used to extract genomic DNA from frozen cell pellets. The immunoSEQ multiplex PCR assay was used to amplify the TCRB and TCRAD loci from a standardized quantity of quality-controlled genomic DNA. The amplicons spanned the V(D)J region and were long enough to cover the CDR3 and allow V and J genes to be identified. The commercial immunoSEQ service was used to sequence amplicons on an Illumina platform. Primer bias and sequencing errors were corrected using previously described methods, and TCRAD and TCRB definitions followed the IMGT database. The repertoires were analysed using immunoSEQ Analyzer 3.0 and VDJTools for basic statistics, V/J segment usage, diversity estimates, rarefaction and pairwise overlap. Diversity was estimated using the Chao1, ChaoE, Efron-Thisted, Shannon and inverse Simpson indices, and was also estimated on datasets down-sampled to the size of the smallest sample. Repertoire overlap was assessed by strict matching of CDR3 nucleotide sequence, V gene and J gene, and clustering was done by Jaccard-based multidimensional scaling. On average, thymus samples gave roughly 800,000 unique TCRB clonotypes, whereas blood samples gave about 84,000.

This clonotype was obtained from a boy less than two years old with a congenital heart defect. Donor details come from another sample of the same person, matched by shared clones. Sequenced: thymocytes. Recombination connected TRBV27 to TRBJ2-1; 8 middle bases align to TRBD1. In nucleotides, the sequence is TGTGCCAGCAGTCCTCCGGGACAGGACTACAATGAGCAGTTCTTC. Translated, it gives CASSPPGQDYNEQFF.